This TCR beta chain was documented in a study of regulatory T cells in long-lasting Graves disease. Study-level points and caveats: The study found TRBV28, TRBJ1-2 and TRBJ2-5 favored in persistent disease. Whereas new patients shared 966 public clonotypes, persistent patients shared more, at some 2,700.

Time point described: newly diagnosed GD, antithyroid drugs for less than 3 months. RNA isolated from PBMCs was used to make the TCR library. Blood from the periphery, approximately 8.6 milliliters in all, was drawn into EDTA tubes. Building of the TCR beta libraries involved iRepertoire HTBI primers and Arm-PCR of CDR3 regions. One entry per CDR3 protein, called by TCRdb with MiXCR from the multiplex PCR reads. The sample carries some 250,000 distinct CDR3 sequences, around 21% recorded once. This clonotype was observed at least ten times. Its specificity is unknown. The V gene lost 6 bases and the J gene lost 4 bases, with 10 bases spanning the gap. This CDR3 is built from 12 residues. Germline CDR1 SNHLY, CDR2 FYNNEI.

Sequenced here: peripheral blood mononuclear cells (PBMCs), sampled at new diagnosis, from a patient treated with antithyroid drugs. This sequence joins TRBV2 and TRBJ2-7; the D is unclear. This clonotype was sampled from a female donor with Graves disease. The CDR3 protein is CASRGWGYEQYF. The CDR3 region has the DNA TGTGCCAGCAGAGGTTGGGGATACGAGCAGTACTTC.